The sequence of this T cell receptor beta chain was determined in a study of T-cell reconstitution after alpha-beta-depleted transplantation in children. V was shortened by 7 bases and J by 6 bases, with 21 bases between the two germline ends. Germline-derived CDR1 and CDR2 are DFQATT and SNEGSKA (reference sequence). The CDR3 consists of 14 residues. Unique molecular identifiers tagged the TCRbeta library. One entry per CDR3 protein, called by TCRdb with MiXCR from the PCR reads. The sample holds about 360,000 distinct CDR3 sequences, 10% to 15% seen once. This clonotype has a count of ten or more. This clonotype was obtained from a human donor who donated a stem cell graft to a child with Fanconi anemia. Sample: PBMCs, taken from the stem cell graft. The chain combines TRBV20-1 with TRBJ1-2; D is perhaps TRBD1 (6 bases). The CDR3 coding sequence is TGCAGTGGTACTACCGACAGGACCTCCCATGGCTACACCTTC. Its translation: CSGTTDRTSHGYTF.